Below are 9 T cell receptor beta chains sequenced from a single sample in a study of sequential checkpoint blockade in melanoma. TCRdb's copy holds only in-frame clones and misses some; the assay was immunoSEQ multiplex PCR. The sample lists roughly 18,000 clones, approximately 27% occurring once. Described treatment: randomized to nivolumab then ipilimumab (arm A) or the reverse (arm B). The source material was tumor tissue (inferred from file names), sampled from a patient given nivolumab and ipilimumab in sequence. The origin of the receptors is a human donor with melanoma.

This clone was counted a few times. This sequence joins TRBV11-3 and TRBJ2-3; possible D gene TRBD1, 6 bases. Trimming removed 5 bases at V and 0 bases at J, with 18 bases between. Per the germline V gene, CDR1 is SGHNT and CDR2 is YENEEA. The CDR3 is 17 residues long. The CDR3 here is CASSPRAGETSTDTQYF. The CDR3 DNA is TGTGCCAGCAGCCCGCGCGCAGGGGAAACTAGCACAGATACGCAGTATTTT.

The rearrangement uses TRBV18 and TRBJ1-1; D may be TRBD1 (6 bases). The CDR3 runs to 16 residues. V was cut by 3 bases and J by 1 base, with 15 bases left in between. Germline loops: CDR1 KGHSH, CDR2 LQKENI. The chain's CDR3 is CASSPLPQGANTEAFF. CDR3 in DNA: TGTGCCAGCTCACCTCTCCCACAGGGCGCGAACACTGAAGCTTTCTTT.

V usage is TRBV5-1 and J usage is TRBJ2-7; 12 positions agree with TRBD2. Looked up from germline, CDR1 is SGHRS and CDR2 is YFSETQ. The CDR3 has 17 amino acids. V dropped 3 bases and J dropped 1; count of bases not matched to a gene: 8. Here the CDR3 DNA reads TGCGCCAGCAGCTCCTCAGTGACTAGCGGGAGTTCCTACGAGCAGTACTTC. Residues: CASSSSVTSGSSYEQYF. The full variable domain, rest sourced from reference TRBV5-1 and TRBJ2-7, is KAGVTQTPRYLIKTRGQQVTLSCSPISGHRSVSWYQQTPGQGLQFLFEYFSETQRNKGNFPGRFSGRQFSNSRSEMNVSTLELGDSALYLCASSSSVTSGSSYEQYFGPGTRLTVT.

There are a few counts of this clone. DNA of the CDR3: TGTGCCAGCAGTTTTCAGGGTACTGGAAACACCATATATTTT. Protein product: CASSFQGTGNTIYF. J is TRBJ1-3 and V is TRBV28; tentative D call: TRBD1 (5 bases). Germline V gives CDR1 MDHEN, CDR2 SYDVKM. The CDR3 spans 14 residues. V was trimmed by 3 bases and J by 2 bases, leaving 8 bases between them.

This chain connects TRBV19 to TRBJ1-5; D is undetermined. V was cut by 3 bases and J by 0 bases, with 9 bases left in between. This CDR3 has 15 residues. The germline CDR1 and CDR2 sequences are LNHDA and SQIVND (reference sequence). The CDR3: CASSIPGSSNQPQHF. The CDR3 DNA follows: TGTGCCAGTAGTATCCCTGGGAGTAGCAATCAGCCCCAGCATTTT.

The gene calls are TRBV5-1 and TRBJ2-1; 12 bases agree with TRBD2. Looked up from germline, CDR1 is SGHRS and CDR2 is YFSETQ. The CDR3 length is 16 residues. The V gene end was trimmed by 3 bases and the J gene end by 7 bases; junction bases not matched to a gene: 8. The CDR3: CASSSLAGGPANEQFF. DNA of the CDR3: TGCGCCAGCAGCTCCCTAGCGGGAGGGCCGGCAAATGAGCAGTTCTTC.

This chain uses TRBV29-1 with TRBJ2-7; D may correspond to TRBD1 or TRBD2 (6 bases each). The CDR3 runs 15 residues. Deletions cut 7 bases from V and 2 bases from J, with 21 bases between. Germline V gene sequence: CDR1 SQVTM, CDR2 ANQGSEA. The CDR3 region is CSATSGRTAAYEQYF. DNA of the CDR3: TGCAGCGCCACTTCAGGGAGGACAGCGGCCTACGAGCAGTACTTC.

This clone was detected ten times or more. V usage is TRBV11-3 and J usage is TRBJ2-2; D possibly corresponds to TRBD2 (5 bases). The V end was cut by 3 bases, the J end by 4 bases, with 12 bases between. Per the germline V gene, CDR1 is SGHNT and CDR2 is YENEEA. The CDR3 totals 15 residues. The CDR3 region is CASSLVGELTGELFF. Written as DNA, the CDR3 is TGTGCCAGCAGCTTGGTGGGAGAGCTCACCGGGGAGCTGTTTTTT. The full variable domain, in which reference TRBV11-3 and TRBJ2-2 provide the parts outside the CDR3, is EAGVVQSPRYKIIEKKQPVAFWCNPISGHNTLYWYLQNLGQGPELLIRYENEEAVDDSQLPKDRFSAERLKGVDSTLKIQPAELGDSAVYLCASSLVGELTGELFFGEGSRLTVL.

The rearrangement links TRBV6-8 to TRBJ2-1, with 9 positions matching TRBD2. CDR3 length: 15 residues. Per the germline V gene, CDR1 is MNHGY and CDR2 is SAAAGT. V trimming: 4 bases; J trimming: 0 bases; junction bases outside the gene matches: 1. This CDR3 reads CASSFSGGSYNEQFF. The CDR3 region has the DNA TGTGCCAGCAGTTTTAGCGGGGGCTCCTACAATGAGCAGTTCTTC.